Sequencing of this TCR beta chain was carried out in a study of cytomegalovirus exposure and HLA in healthy donors. Study summary: An analysis done earlier identified 120 million or so unique TCR beta sequences from about 179 million T cells.

Trimming removed 6 bases from V and 1 base from J; junction bases left unmatched: 1. Germline CDR1 reads LNHDA; CDR2 reads SQIVND (reference sequence). The CDR3 runs to 15 residues. A remark on this clone: Its antigen is as yet unknown.

The PCR ran on 60 Vbeta and 13 Jbeta primers. Generated by immunoSEQ multiplex PCR, the TCRdb table keeps only in-frame clones and is missing some. The table has about 95,000 clones, 81% seen once. Study-level results: The authors later linked a missense DCLRE1C variant to TCR beta V- and J-gene trimming. Most observed TCR sequences were rare, whereas some public TCRs were detected in many donors. The classifier, whose performance was assessed in both the original and validation cohorts, reportedly diagnosed cytomegalovirus status with high specificity and sensitivity.

The TCR originated in a woman in her seventies in good health and CMV-seropositive. This sequence joins TRBV19 and TRBJ2-2; 11 bases agree with TRBD1. The sequenced sample was PBMCs. The CDR3 sequence: CASRDRGRNTGELFF. The CDR3 bases are TGTGCCAGTAGGGACAGGGGGCGGAACACCGGGGAGCTGTTTTTT.